This T cell receptor (beta chain) was obtained from a study of T-cell reconstitution after alpha-beta-depleted transplantation in children. Study-level findings and limits: A year post-transplant, T-cell counts and diversity derived mostly from newly produced T cells. Roughly two months post-transplant, alpha-beta T cells reportedly originated from several hundred graft clones that had expanded.

Note on this clonotype: Its cognate antigen is unknown.

From germline, CDR1 is SGHVS and CDR2 FQNEAQ. Trimming stripped 1 base from V and 12 bases from J, with 7 bases between. CDR3 length equals 12 residues. Library preparation (for TCRbeta) was performed with unique molecular identifiers. MiXCR, run by TCRdb on the PCR reads, gives a single entry per CDR3 protein. The sample includes about 980,000 distinct CDR3 sequences, 25% to 30% of them seen just once. The rearrangement links TRBV7-8 to TRBJ2-6; no reliable D call. This material consisted of PBMCs, mostly from graft donor cells, taken 360 days after TCRalphabeta/CD19-depleted stem cell transplant. This clonotype originated in a boy under two years old who had a stem cell transplant for SCID, so the T cells may come from the graft donor. The CDR3: CASSLGVGVLTF. The CDR3 nucleotides read TGTGCCAGCAGCTTAGGGGTGGGCGTCCTGACTTTC.